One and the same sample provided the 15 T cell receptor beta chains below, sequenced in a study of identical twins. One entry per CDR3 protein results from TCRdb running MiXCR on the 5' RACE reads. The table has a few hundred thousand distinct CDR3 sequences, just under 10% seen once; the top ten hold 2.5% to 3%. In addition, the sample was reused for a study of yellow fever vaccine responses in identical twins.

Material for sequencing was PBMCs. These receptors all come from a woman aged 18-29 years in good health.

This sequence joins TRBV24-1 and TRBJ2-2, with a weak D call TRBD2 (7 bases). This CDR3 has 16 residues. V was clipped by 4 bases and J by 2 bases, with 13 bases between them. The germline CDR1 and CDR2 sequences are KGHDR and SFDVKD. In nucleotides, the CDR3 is TGTGCCACCAGTGAAACAGGGAGGGTTAACACCGGGGAGCTGTTTTTT. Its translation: CATSETGRVNTGELFF.

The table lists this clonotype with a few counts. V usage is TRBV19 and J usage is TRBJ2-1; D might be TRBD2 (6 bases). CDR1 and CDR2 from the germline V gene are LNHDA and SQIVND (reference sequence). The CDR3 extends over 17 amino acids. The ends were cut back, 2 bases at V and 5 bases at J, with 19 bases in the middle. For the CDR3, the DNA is TGTGCCAGTAGTATATGGAGGGGACTCCACGATGACAATGAGCAGTTCTTC. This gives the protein CASSIWRGLHDDNEQFF.

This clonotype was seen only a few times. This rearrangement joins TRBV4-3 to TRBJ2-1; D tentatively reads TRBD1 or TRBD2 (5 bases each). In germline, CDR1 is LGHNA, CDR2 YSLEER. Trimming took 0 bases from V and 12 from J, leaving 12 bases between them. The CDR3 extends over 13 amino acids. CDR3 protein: CASSQDIGDGQFF. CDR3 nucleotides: TGCGCCAGCAGCCAAGATATTGGGGACGGGCAGTTCTTC.

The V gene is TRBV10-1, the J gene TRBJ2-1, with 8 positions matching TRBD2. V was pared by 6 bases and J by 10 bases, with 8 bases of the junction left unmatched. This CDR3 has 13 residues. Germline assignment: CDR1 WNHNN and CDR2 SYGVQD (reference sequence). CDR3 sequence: CASREDLAGEQFF. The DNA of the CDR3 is TGCGCCAGCAGGGAAGATTTAGCGGGAGAGCAGTTCTTC.

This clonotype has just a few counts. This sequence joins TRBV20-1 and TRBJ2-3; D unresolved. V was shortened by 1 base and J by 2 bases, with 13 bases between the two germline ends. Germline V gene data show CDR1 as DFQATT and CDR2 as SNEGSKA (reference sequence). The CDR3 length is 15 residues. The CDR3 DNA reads TGCAGTGCTAGAGGCTACTCCCTAAACACAGATACGCAGTATTTT. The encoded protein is CSARGYSLNTDTQYF.

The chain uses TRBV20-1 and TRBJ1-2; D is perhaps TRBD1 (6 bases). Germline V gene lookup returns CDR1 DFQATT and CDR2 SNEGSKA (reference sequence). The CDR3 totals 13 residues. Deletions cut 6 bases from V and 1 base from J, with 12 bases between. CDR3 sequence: CSARQGINYGYTF. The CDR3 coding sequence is TGCAGTGCCCGTCAGGGGATTAACTATGGCTACACCTTC.

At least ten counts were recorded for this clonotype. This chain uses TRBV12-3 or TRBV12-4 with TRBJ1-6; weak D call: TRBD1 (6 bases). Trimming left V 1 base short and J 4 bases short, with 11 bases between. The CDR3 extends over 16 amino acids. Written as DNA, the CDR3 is TGTGCCAGCAGTTTAGAGGAGGGGGTTTATAATTCACCCCTCCACTTT. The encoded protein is CASSLEEGVYNSPLHF.

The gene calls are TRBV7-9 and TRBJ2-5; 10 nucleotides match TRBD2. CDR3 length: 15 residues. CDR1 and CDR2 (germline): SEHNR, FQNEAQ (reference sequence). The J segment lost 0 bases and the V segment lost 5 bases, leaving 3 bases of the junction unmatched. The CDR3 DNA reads TGTGCCAGCAGCCCTAGCGGGGGCGACCAAGAGACCCAGTACTTC. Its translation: CASSPSGGDQETQYF.

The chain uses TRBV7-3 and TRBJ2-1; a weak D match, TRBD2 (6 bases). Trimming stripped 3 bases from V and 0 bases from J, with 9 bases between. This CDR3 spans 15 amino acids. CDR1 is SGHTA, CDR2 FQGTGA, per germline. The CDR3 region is CASSLGGPSYNEQFF. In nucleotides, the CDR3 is TGTGCCAGCAGCTTGGGGGGTCCCTCCTACAATGAGCAGTTCTTC.

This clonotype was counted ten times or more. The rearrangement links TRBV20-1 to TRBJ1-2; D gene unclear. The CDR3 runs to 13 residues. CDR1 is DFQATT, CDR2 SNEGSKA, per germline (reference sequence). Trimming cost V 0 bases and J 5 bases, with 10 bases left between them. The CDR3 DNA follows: TGCAGTGCTAGAGATGTACAGCGATATGGCTACACCTTC. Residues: CSARDVQRYGYTF.

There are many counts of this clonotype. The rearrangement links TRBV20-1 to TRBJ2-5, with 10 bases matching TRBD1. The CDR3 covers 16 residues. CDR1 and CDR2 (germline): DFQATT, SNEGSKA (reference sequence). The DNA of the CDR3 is TGCAACCATAGACCCGGGACAGGGGATGATCAAGAGACCCAGTACTTC. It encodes CNHRPGTGDDQETQYF.

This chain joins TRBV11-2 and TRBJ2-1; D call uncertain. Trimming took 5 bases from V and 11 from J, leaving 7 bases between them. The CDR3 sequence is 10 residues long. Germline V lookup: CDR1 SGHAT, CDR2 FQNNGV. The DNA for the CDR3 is TGTGCCAGCAGCCTTACTCAGCAGTTCTTC. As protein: CASSLTQQFF.

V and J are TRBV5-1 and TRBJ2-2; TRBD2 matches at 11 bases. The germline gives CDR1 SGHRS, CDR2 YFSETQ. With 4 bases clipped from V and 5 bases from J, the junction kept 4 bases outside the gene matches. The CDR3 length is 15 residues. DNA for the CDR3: TGCGCCAGCAGCATACTAGCGGGGGCTACCGGGGAGCTGTTTTTT. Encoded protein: CASSILAGATGELFF.

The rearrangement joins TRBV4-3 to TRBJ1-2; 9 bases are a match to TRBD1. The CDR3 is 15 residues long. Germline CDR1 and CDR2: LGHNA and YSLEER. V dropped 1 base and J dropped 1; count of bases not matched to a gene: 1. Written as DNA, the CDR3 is TGCGCCAGCAGCCAAGTGGGACAGGGTAACTATGGCTACACCTTC. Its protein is CASSQVGQGNYGYTF.

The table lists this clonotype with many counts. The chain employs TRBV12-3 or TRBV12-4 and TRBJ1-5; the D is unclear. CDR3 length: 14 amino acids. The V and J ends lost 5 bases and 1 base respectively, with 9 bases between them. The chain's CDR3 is CASSVDTSNQPQHF. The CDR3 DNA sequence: TGTGCCAGCAGTGTAGACACAAGCAATCAGCCCCAGCATTTT.